This T cell receptor beta chain was retrieved from a study of T cells in Graves' hyperthyroidism and ophthalmopathy. A note on this clonotype: This may be a read error: a much more frequent sequence differs by one nucleotide.

The investigators amplified TCR beta CDR3 regions from RNA transcripts. In the first-round RT-PCR of the TCR CDR3, the HTBI primer set was used. TCRdb called the multiplex PCR reads again in MiXCR, with one record for every CDR3 protein. The sample yields around 720,000 distinct CDR3 sequences, 35% seen once. Graves' hyperthyroidism was deemed stable absent ophthalmopathy progression within 18 months. Patients aged 18 to 65 had newly diagnosed hyperthyroidism lasting under 2 months. Diagnosis relied on clinical symptoms, serum thyroxine and TRAb, thyroid ultrasound and orbital computed tomography. Trimming removed 4 bases from V and 9 bases from J, with 20 bases in between. Germline values: CDR1 SGHKS, CDR2 YYEKEE (reference sequence). The CDR3 has 15 amino acids.

The material sequenced was blood. The sequence derives from a woman between 40 and 55 years old with Graves' hyperthyroidism. The chain is built from TRBV5-5 and TRBJ1-5, with D possibly TRBD1 on 5 matching bases. Here the CDR3 DNA reads TGTGCCAGCAGCCCCCTGGGGCAGTATGGTCGGCCCCAGCATTTT. This sequence encodes CASSPLGQYGRPQHF.